One and the same sample provided the 7 T cell receptor beta chains below, sequenced in a study of OX40 agonist ivuxolimab in advanced cancers. The protocol was immunoSEQ multiplex PCR, while the TCRdb copy is restricted to in-frame clones and leaves out a portion. The profile covers 100,000 or so clones, with around nine tenths appearing a single time and less than 0.2% taken by the ten largest. Sequenced material: CD4+ or CD8+ T cells sorted from blood, taken in a trial of the OX40 agonist ivuxolimab. Receptors were obtained from an adult with an advanced solid tumor such as melanoma, head and neck, liver or kidney cancer.

The chain joins TRBV19 to TRBJ1-1, with 8 bases matching TRBD1. This CDR3 spans 13 amino acids. Germline-derived CDR1 and CDR2 are LNHDA and SQIVND (reference sequence). V was clipped by 5 bases and J by 8 bases; unmatched bases: 7. The CDR3 nucleotides are TGTGCCAGTAGTCTCCACTGGACAGGGGAAGCTTTCTTT. Translated: CASSLHWTGEAFF.

The J gene is TRBJ1-2, the V gene TRBV7-9; D remains unclear. Trimming stripped 0 bases from V and 7 bases from J, with 12 bases between. CDR3 length: 14 residues. Per the germline V gene, CDR1 is SEHNR and CDR2 is FQNEAQ (reference sequence). The CDR3 region is CASSLATPGLGYTF. CDR3 nucleotide sequence: TGTGCCAGCAGCTTAGCCACACCCGGTCTTGGCTACACCTTC.

This sequence joins TRBV19 and TRBJ2-7, with 10 bases aligning to TRBD2. The CDR3 loop spans 20 amino acids. Germline V CDR1 and CDR2: LNHDA, SQIVND (reference sequence). Trimming at V came to 5 bases and at J to 3 bases, leaving 22 bases not matched to a gene. CDR3 protein: CASSAAHRARVAGGLYEQYF. DNA for the CDR3: TGTGCCAGTAGTGCCGCCCACAGGGCGAGGGTAGCGGGAGGTCTCTACGAGCAGTACTTC.

This clone was found a few times. The chain is built from TRBV10-3 and TRBJ2-1, with D unclear. Trimming took off 10 bases at V and 5 bases at J, with 12 bases between the two ends. Looked up from germline, CDR1 is ENHRY and CDR2 is SYGVKD. This CDR3 is built from 12 residues. In nucleotides, the CDR3 is TGTGCCACCACCGGGCCTAACAATGAGCAGTTCTTC. Translation: CATTGPNNEQFF.

The rearrangement joins TRBV7-6 to TRBJ1-5; D is ambiguous. Trimming took off 2 bases at V and 4 bases at J, with 6 bases between the two ends. The CDR3 totals 13 residues. Germline V gene lookup returns CDR1 SGHVS and CDR2 FNYEAQ. This CDR3 is CASSLSTNQPQHF. The CDR3 region has the DNA TGTGCCAGCAGCTTATCAACGAATCAGCCCCAGCATTTT.

In this sample, this clone turned up once. The rearrangement links TRBV11-1 to TRBJ2-2; TRBD1 agrees at 8 bases. The CDR3 has 14 amino acids. Germline values: CDR1 SGHAT, CDR2 FQDESV (reference sequence). Trimming took 3 bases from V and 7 from J; bases not matched to a gene: 4. The CDR3 DNA is TGTGCCAGCAGCTTCGGGACAGGCGACGGGGAGCTGTTTTTT. Its translation: CASSFGTGDGELFF.

The genes are TRBV25-1 and TRBJ1-5, with 7 bases aligning to TRBD1. The CDR3 length is 13 residues. Looked up from germline, CDR1 is MGHDK and CDR2 is SYGVNS. Trimming at V came to 9 bases and at J to 6 bases, leaving 8 bases not matched to a gene. This chain's CDR3 is CARKKGAGQPQHF. CDR3 DNA sequence: TGTGCCAGGAAAAAGGGGGCAGGTCAGCCCCAGCATTTT. Looking up the rest from reference TRBV25-1 and TRBJ1-5 gives the full variable domain: EADIYQTPRYLVIGTGKKITLECSQTMGHDKMYWYQQDPGMELHLIHYSYGVNSTEKGDLSSESTVSRIRTEHFPLTLESARPSHTSQYLCARKKGAGQPQHFGDGTRLSIL.